This T cell receptor (beta chain) was identified in a study of response to subunit inactivated influenza vaccine. The sample holds many counts of this clonotype. Trimming stripped 4 bases from V and 3 bases from J, with 12 bases between. The germline gives CDR1 LGHNA, CDR2 YSLEER. The CDR3 covers 15 residues. Using its own MiXCR run on the RT-PCR reads, TCRdb lists one record per CDR3 protein. The sample lists around 520,000 distinct CDR3 sequences; roughly 10% were seen once. The TCR comes from a man aged 50 to 60 who received an inactivated influenza vaccine. The material sequenced was PBMCs from blood, taken on the day of vaccination. This chain links TRBV4-3 with TRBJ2-2; D ambiguous. The CDR3 coding sequence is TGCGCCAGCAGCCTCGACCTCGGGTACACCGGGGAGCTGTTTTTT. This codes for CASSLDLGYTGELFF.